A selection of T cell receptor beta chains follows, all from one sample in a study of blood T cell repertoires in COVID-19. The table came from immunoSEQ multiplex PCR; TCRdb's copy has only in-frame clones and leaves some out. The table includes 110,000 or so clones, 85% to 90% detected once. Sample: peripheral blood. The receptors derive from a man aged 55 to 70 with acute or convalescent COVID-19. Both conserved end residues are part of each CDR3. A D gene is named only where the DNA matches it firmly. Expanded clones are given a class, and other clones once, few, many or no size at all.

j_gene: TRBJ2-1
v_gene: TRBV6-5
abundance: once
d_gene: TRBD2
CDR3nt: TGTGCCAGCAGGGTCGGACTAGCGGGAGACAATGAGCAGTTCTTC
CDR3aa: CASRVGLAGDNEQFF

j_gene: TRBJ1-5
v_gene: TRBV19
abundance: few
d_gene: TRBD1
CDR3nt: TGTGCCAGTAGGGGGACAGGGGGCAATCAGCCCCAGCATTTT
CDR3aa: CASRGTGGNQPQHF

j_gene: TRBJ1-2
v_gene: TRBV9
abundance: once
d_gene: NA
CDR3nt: TGTGCCAGCAGCGTAGTCCCGGGGGACTATGGCTACACCTTC
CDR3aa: CASSVVPGDYGYTF

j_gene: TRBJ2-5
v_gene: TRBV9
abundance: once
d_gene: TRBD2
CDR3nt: TGTGCCAGCAGCGTAGATCCAGCGGGAGGGTCACTGGAGACCCAGTACTTC
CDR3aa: CASSVDPAGGSLETQYF

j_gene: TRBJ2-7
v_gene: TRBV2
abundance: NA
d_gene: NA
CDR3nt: TGTGCCAGCAGTGGGGCCCACTACGAGCAGTACTTC
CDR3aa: CASSGAHYEQYF

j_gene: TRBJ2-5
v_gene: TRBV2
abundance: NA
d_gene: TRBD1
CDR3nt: TGTGCCAGCAGGGACAGGGATTGGGAAGAGACCCAGTACTTC
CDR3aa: CASRDRDWEETQYF

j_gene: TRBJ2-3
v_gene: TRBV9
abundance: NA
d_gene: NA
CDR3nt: TGTGCCAGCAGCGTAGAGGGGGATACGCAGTATTTT
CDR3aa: CASSVEGDTQYF

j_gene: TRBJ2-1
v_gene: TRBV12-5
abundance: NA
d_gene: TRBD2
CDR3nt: TGTGCTAGTGTTGGAGCGGGAAGCTCCTACAATGAGCAGTTCTTC
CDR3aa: CASVGAGSSYNEQFF

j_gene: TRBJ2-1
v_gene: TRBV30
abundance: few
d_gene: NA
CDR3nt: TGTGCCTGGAGCGAAGCACTAGGAAATCCAGTCTTC
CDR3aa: CAWSEALGNPVF

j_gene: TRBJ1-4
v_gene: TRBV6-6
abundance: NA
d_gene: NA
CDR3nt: TGTGCCAGCAGTTTACGGAGGCCTGCAACTAATGAAAAACTGTTTTTT
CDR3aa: CASSLRRPATNEKLFF

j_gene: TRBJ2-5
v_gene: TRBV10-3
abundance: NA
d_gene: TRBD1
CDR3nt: TGTGCCATCGCCCCCGGGACAGGGAGGACAGAGACCCAGTACTTC
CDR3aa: CAIAPGTGRTETQYF

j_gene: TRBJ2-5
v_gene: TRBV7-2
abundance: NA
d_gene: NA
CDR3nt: TGTGCCAGCAGCTTATTTGGTAGCGGTGAAGAGACCCAGTACTTC
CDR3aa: CASSLFGSGEETQYF

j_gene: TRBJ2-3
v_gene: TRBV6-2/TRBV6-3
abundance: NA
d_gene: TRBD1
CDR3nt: TGTGCCAGCAGTTACGCCAATCGGCCAGGGGGCGTAAACACAGATACGCAGTATTTT
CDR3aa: CASSYANRPGGVNTDTQYF

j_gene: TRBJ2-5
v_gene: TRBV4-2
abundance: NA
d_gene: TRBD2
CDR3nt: TGTGCCAGCAGCCAAGGGACTAGCGGGAGTTATGGCCAAGAGACCCAGTACTTC
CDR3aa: CASSQGTSGSYGQETQYF

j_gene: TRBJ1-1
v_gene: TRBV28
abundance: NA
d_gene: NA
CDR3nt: TGTGCCAGCAGCCGGCTCGGGTCTGCTTTCTTT
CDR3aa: CASSRLGSAFF

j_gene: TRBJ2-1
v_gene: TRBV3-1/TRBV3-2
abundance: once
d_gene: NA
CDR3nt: TGTGCCAGCAGCCAAGAAGAGGGGGGGCACAATGAGCAGTTCTTC
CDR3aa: CASSQEEGGHNEQFF

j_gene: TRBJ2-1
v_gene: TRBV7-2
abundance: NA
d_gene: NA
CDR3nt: TGTGCCAGCAGCCCAGCGGTCCCCAATGAGCAGTTCTTC
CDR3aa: CASSPAVPNEQFF

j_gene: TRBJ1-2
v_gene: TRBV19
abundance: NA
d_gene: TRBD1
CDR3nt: TGTGCCAGTAGTAGGCGGACAGGACGCCTCGACTATGGCTACACCTTC
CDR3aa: CASSRRTGRLDYGYTF

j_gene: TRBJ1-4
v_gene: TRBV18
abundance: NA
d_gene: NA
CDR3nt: TGTGCCAGCTCACCAGAAGACAGGCGTAATGAAAAACTGTTTTTT
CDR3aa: CASSPEDRRNEKLFF

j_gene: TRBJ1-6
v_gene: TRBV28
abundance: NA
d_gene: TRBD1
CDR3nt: TGTGCCAGCAGATTCTCCCCGCGGGACAGGGGTTTTAATTCACCCCTCCACTTT
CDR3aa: CASRFSPRDRGFNSPLHF

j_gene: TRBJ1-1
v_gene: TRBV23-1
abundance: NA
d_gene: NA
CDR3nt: TGCGCCAGCAGTCAATCACTCGACAGGAGGAACACTGAAGCTTTCTTT
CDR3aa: CASSQSLDRRNTEAFF

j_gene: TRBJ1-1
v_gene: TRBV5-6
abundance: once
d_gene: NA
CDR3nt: TGTGCCAGCAGCTTGGGTCCCGTCCCCTTGAACACTGAAGCTTTCTTT
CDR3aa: CASSLGPVPLNTEAFF

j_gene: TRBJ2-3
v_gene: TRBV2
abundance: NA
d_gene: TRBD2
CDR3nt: TGTGCCAGCAGTACGGAGCGGGGGGTCACAGATACGCAGTATTTT
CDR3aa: CASSTERGVTDTQYF

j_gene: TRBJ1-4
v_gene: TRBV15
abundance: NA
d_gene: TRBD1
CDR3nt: TGTGCCACCAGCAAGGGACAGGTGGAACTGTTTTTT
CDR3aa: CATSKGQVELFF

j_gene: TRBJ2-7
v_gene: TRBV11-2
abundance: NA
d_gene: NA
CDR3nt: TGTGCCAGCAGCTTAGCAGGGCCCTCCTACGAGCAGTACTTC
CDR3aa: CASSLAGPSYEQYF

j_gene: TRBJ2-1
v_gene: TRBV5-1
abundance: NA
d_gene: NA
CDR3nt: TGCGCCAGCAGCTTGGCACTAGCCGAAAATGAGCAGTTCTTC
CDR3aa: CASSLALAENEQFF

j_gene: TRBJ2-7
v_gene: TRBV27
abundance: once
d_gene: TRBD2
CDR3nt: TGTGCCAGCAGTTTCGGGGCTAGCGGGAGGAGATACGAGCAGTACTTC
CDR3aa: CASSFGASGRRYEQYF

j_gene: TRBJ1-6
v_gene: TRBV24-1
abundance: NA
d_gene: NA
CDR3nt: TGTGCCACCAGTGAAGGAGGAGGAGGGTCACCCCTCCACTTT
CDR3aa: CATSEGGGGSPLHF

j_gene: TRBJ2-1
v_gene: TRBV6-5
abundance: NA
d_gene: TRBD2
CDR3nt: TGTGCCAGCAGTTACTCTAGGACTAGCGGCTCCGAAGAGCAGTTCTTC
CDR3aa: CASSYSRTSGSEEQFF

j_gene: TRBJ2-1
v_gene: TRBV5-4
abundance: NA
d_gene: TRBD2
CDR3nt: TGTGCCAGCAGCTTGACCGGACTAGCGGAAACACGAGCACAAGTCTTC
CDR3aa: CASSLTGLAETRAQVF

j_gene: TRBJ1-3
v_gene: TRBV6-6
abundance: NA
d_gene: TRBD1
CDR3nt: TGTGCCAGCAGTTACGGGGACAGGGGGAAACTACACACCATATATTTT
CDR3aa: CASSYGDRGKLHTIYF

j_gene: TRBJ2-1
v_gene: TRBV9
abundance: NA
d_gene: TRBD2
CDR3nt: TGTGCCAGCAGCCCGGAGGGGACTAGCGGGAGGGCCGGTGAGCAGTTCTTC
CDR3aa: CASSPEGTSGRAGEQFF

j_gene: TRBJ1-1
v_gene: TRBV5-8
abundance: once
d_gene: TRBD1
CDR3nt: TGTGCCAGCAGCTTACAGGGGGCCCCGGGGCACACTGAAGCTTTCTTT
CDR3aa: CASSLQGAPGHTEAFF

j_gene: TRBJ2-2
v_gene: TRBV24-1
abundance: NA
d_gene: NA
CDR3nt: TGTGCCACCCAGACAGGAGCGAACACCGGGGAGCTGTTTTTT
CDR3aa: CATQTGANTGELFF

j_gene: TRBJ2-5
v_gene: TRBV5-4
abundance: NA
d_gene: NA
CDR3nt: TGTGCCAGCAGCTTGCGTTCAGGGGTCGGAGAGACCCAGTACTTC
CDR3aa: CASSLRSGVGETQYF

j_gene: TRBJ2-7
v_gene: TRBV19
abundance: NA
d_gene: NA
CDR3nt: TGTGCCAGTAGAGCGACCGGGACAATCTACGAGCAGTACTTC
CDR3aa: CASRATGTIYEQYF

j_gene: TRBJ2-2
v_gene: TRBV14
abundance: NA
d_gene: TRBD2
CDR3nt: TGTGCCAGCAGCTTGGGACTAGCGGGCGTCGGGGAGCTGTTTTTT
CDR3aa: CASSLGLAGVGELFF

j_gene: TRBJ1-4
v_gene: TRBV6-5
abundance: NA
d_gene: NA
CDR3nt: TGTGCCAGCACCCCAGATGGGCAGAGTGGGGAAAAACTGTTTTTT
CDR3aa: CASTPDGQSGEKLFF

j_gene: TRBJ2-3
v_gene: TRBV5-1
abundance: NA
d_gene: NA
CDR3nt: TGCGCCAGCAGCGTCTTAGATACGCAGTATTTT
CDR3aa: CASSVLDTQYF

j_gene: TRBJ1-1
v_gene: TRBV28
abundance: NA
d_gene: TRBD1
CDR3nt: TGTGCCAGCAGTCCCAGGGGACAGGGGGAAACTGAAGCTTTCTTT
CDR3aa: CASSPRGQGETEAFF

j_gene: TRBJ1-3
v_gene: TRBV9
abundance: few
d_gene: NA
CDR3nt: TGTGCCAGCAGCGTCGCAGGCCTCTCTGGAAACACCATATATTTT
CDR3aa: CASSVAGLSGNTIYF

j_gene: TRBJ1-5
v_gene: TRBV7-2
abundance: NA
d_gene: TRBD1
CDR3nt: TGTGCCAGCAGGAGGGGACAGGGAGTAGATCAGCCCCAGCATTTT
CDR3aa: CASRRGQGVDQPQHF

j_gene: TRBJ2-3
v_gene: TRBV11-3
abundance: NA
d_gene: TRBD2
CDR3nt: TGTGCCAGCAGCTCCTCGGGACTAGCGGGAGGGCCAACAGATACGCAGTATTTT
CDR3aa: CASSSSGLAGGPTDTQYF

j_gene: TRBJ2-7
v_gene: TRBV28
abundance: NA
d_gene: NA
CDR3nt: TGTGCCAGCAGTTTTTCAGGGTCCTCCTACGAGCAGTACTTC
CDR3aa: CASSFSGSSYEQYF

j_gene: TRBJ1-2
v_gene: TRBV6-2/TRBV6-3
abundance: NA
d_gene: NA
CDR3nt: TGTGCCAGCAGTTACAGGACGCCGGGGGAAGGCTACACCTTC
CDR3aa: CASSYRTPGEGYTF

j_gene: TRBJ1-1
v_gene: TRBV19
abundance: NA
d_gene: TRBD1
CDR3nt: TGTGCCTCCAAGGGACAGGGAATCACTGAAGCTTTCTTT
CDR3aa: CASKGQGITEAFF

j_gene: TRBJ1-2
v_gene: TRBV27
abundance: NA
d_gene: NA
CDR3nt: TGTGCCAGCAGTTTAGGGCCTAACTATGGCTACACCTTC
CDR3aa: CASSLGPNYGYTF

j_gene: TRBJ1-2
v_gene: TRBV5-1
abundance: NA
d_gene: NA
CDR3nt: TGCGCCAGCAGCTCTGAGGCGGGGGCTGGCTACACCTTC
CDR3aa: CASSSEAGAGYTF

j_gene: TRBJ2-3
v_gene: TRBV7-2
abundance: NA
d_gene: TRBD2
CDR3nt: TGTGCCAGCAGCTCTAGCGGGAGGAACACAGATACGCAGTATTTT
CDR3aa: CASSSSGRNTDTQYF

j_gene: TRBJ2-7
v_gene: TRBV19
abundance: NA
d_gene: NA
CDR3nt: TGTGCCAGTAGTAGGACGGCAGGGGGGTCCTACGAGCAGTACTTC
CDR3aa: CASSRTAGGSYEQYF

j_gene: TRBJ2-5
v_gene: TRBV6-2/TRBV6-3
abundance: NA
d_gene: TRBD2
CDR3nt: TGTGCCAGCAGTTACTCGACTAGCGACCAAGAGACCCAGTACTTC
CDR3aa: CASSYSTSDQETQYF